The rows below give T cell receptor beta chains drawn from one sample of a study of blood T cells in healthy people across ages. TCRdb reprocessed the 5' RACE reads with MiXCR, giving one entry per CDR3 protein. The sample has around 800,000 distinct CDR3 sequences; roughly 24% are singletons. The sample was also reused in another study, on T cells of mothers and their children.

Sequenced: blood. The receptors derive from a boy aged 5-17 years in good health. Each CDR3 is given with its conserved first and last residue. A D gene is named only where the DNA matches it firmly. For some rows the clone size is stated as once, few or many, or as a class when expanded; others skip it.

TGTGCCAGCAGCCAAGATCTTCGGCTAGCGGGGGTGATGGAGACCCAGTACTTC CASSQDLRLAGVMETQYF TRBJ2-5 TRBV3-1 TRBD2 few
TGTGCCAGCAGCCCCCGGGACTCCCCGCCGGGGACCCAGTACTTC CASSPRDSPPGTQYF TRBJ2-5 TRBV9 . few
TGTGCCAGCAGCATGACAGAGTTCATGGCCCAGTACTTC CASSMTEFMAQYF TRBJ2-5 TRBV12-3/TRBV12-4 . .
TGCAGCGTTGCGGACATTAACTATGGCTACACCTTC CSVADINYGYTF TRBJ1-2 TRBV29-1 . .
TGCGCCAGCAGCCCGGAGGCTGGACAGGGGCAGCCCCAGCATTTT CASSPEAGQGQPQHF TRBJ1-5 TRBV5-1 TRBD1 .
TGTGCCAGCAGCCCAGGACTCGCCCAATGGAGCCAGTACTTC CASSPGLAQWSQYF TRBJ2-5 TRBV7-2 . .
TGTGCCAGCAGTTTCCAACAGGGGTTGGCTGAAGCTTTCTTT CASSFQQGLAEAFF TRBJ1-1 TRBV27 TRBD1 .
TGTGCCAGCAGTCACCCCGGGACCGCCTACAATGAGCAGTTCTTC CASSHPGTAYNEQFF TRBJ2-1 TRBV12-3/TRBV12-4 . .
TGTGCCAGCAGCCCACCGGGGAAGAGCTCCTACGAGCAGTACTTC CASSPPGKSSYEQYF TRBJ2-7 TRBV7-9 . .
TGTGCCTGGGGAAGACAGGGTGAGACGCAGTATTTT CAWGRQGETQYF TRBJ2-3 TRBV30 TRBD1 few
TGTGCCAGCACCCTCGGACAGTCCCAAGAGACCCAGTACTTC CASTLGQSQETQYF TRBJ2-5 TRBV12-3/TRBV12-4 . .
TGTGCCAGCAGCCAAGATATGGGTATCTCCTACGAGCAGTACTTC CASSQDMGISYEQYF TRBJ2-7 TRBV14 . .
TGTGCCAGCACTGCCGGGGGGCTGGGGGCCCAGTACTTC CASTAGGLGAQYF TRBJ2-5 TRBV2 . .
TGTGCCAGCAGCATGCGCGGGGGGGCGGAGAAGACCCAGTACTTC CASSMRGGAEKTQYF TRBJ2-5 TRBV7-2 TRBD2 .
TGCGCCAGCAGCTTGGGGTGGGGTATTGGCTACAATGAGCAGTTCTTC CASSLGWGIGYNEQFF TRBJ2-1 TRBV5-1 . .
TGTGCCAGCAGTTTAGCAGGTGTGGGGCTACAGCCCCAGCATTTT CASSLAGVGLQPQHF TRBJ1-5 TRBV27 . few
TGTGCCAGCAGCCCAATCGCGGCGGGGGGGCAATACGAGCAGTACTTC CASSPIAAGGQYEQYF TRBJ2-7 TRBV6-1 TRBD2 .
TGTGCCAGCAGTTTTCTCCGGACTCTTTCCACAGATACGCAGTATTTT CASSFLRTLSTDTQYF TRBJ2-3 TRBV6-5 . few
TGTGCCAGCAGTCCAATTAGGGGATATGGCTACACCTTC CASSPIRGYGYTF TRBJ1-2 TRBV7-9 . .
TGTGCCAGCAGCACGGTGGGAAGGAACACTGAAGCTTTCTTT CASSTVGRNTEAFF TRBJ1-1 TRBV5-6 . few
TGTGCCAGTATGGGGGGAAACTATGGCTACACCTTC CASMGGNYGYTF TRBJ1-2 TRBV3-1 . many
TGCAGCGTTGAGGAGCAGGGGTGGACCTACGAGCAGTACTTC CSVEEQGWTYEQYF TRBJ2-7 TRBV29-1 . .
TGTGCCGGCACCCCCACGAGGGGGCAGCCCCAGCATTTT CAGTPTRGQPQHF TRBJ1-5 TRBV27 . few
TGTGCCAGCAGAGTGAGAGCCTACGAGCAGTACTTC CASRVRAYEQYF TRBJ2-7 TRBV12-3/TRBV12-4 . .
TGTGCCAGCAGCCCCCCGTCGGCTAGCGGGGGAGCGTACAATGAGCAGTTCTTC CASSPPSASGGAYNEQFF TRBJ2-1 TRBV7-9 TRBD2 .
TGTGCCAGCAGCGAATTGGGACAGGGGAGGGAAAAACTGTTTTTT CASSELGQGREKLFF TRBJ1-4 TRBV11-2 TRBD1 .
TGTGCCAGCAGCTCACAGGGGATCAATGGAAACACCATATATTTT CASSSQGINGNTIYF TRBJ1-3 TRBV11-2 TRBD1 .